A selection of T cell receptor beta chains follows, all from one sample in a study of blood T cell repertoires in COVID-19. Sequencing was performed with immunoSEQ multiplex PCR; in TCRdb, only in-frame clones are kept and a portion is missing. The data contain over 40,000 clones, 83% of them singletons. Sequencing was performed on peripheral blood. Receptors originate from a man aged 40-49 years with acute or convalescent COVID-19. CDR3s include the opening cysteine and the closing phenylalanine or tryptophan. Fields, in order: CDR3 protein, CDR3 DNA, clone size, D gene, V gene, J gene. The D gene is left open where the match is weak. Not all rows give a size; the values are once, few, many and, for expanded clones, a class.

CDR3 protein: CASSSGQGARTGELFF
CDR3 DNA: TGTGCCAGCAGCTCCGGACAGGGGGCACGCACCGGGGAGCTGTTTTTT
clone size: .
D gene: TRBD1
V gene: TRBV7-8
J gene: TRBJ2-2

CDR3 protein: CASSSGERLSMNTEAFF
CDR3 DNA: TGTGCCAGCAGCTCAGGGGAGCGGCTATCCATGAACACTGAAGCTTTCTTT
clone size: .
D gene: .
V gene: TRBV6-4
J gene: TRBJ1-1

CDR3 protein: CASSKAGGFSGNTIYF
CDR3 DNA: TGTGCCAGTAGCAAGGCCGGGGGATTCTCTGGAAACACCATATATTTT
clone size: .
D gene: .
V gene: TRBV19
J gene: TRBJ1-3

CDR3 protein: CASSEGRRETQYF
CDR3 DNA: TGTGCCAGCAGTGAAGGAAGGCGGGAGACCCAGTACTTC
clone size: .
D gene: .
V gene: TRBV6-1
J gene: TRBJ2-5

CDR3 protein: CSASTGGGSNQPQHF
CDR3 DNA: TGCAGTGCTAGTACAGGGGGAGGTAGCAATCAGCCCCAGCATTTT
clone size: .
D gene: TRBD1
V gene: TRBV20-1
J gene: TRBJ1-5

CDR3 protein: CASGNRGRSHTF
CDR3 DNA: TGTGCCAGCGGTAACAGGGGTCGGTCACACACCTTC
clone size: .
D gene: TRBD1
V gene: TRBV2
J gene: TRBJ1-2

CDR3 protein: CASSRLTGWLWSPLHF
CDR3 DNA: TGTGCCAGCAGCAGACTAACAGGGTGGCTGTGGTCACCCCTCCACTTT
clone size: .
D gene: .
V gene: TRBV21-1
J gene: TRBJ1-6

CDR3 protein: CASSPDRVNTEAFF
CDR3 DNA: TGTGCCAGCTCACCCGACAGGGTGAACACTGAAGCTTTCTTT
clone size: .
D gene: TRBD1
V gene: TRBV18
J gene: TRBJ1-1

CDR3 protein: CAMGAGGTYEQYF
CDR3 DNA: TGTGCCATGGGGGCAGGGGGCACCTACGAGCAGTACTTC
clone size: .
D gene: TRBD1
V gene: TRBV10-3
J gene: TRBJ2-7

CDR3 protein: CASSLGWREETQYF
CDR3 DNA: TGCGCCAGCAGCTTGGGCTGGAGGGAAGAGACCCAGTACTTC
clone size: .
D gene: .
V gene: TRBV5-1
J gene: TRBJ2-5

CDR3 protein: CASRFGDREIRLGANVLTF
CDR3 DNA: TGTGCAAGTCGCTTCGGGGACAGGGAAATTCGGCTTGGGGCCAACGTCCTGACTTTC
clone size: .
D gene: .
V gene: TRBV12-2
J gene: TRBJ2-6

CDR3 protein: CAWSVGANTEAFF
CDR3 DNA: TGTGCCTGGAGTGTAGGGGCGAACACTGAAGCTTTCTTT
clone size: .
D gene: .
V gene: TRBV30
J gene: TRBJ1-1

CDR3 protein: CASSFGAGETQYF
CDR3 DNA: TGTGCCAGCAGCTTTGGAGCTGGGGAGACCCAGTACTTC
clone size: .
D gene: .
V gene: TRBV7-9
J gene: TRBJ2-5

CDR3 protein: CASSWGQGIRETQYF
CDR3 DNA: TGCGCCAGCAGCTGGGGACAGGGGATCCGGGAGACCCAGTACTTC
clone size: .
D gene: TRBD1
V gene: TRBV5-1
J gene: TRBJ2-5

CDR3 protein: CASSFETGYFAYGYTF
CDR3 DNA: TGTGCCAGCAGCTTCGAAACAGGGTACTTCGCCTATGGCTACACCTTC
clone size: .
D gene: .
V gene: TRBV5-6
J gene: TRBJ1-2

CDR3 protein: CASSSRLAGGQWETQYF
CDR3 DNA: TGTGCCAGCAGCTCTAGACTAGCGGGGGGACAATGGGAGACCCAGTACTTC
clone size: .
D gene: TRBD2
V gene: TRBV7-9
J gene: TRBJ2-5

CDR3 protein: CATSERGRTEAFF
CDR3 DNA: TGTGCCACCAGTGAGAGGGGGAGAACTGAAGCTTTCTTT
clone size: .
D gene: .
V gene: TRBV24-1
J gene: TRBJ1-1

CDR3 protein: CASSKWERQVGPGYTF
CDR3 DNA: TGTGCCAGCAGCAAATGGGAGAGACAGGTCGGGCCCGGCTACACCTTC
clone size: .
D gene: .
V gene: TRBV21-1
J gene: TRBJ1-2

CDR3 protein: CASSLDWSRGRHGYTF
CDR3 DNA: TGTGCCAGCAGCTTAGATTGGTCAAGGGGTCGTCATGGCTACACCTTC
clone size: once
D gene: .
V gene: TRBV11-2
J gene: TRBJ1-2

CDR3 protein: CASSLAGQKTEAFF
CDR3 DNA: TGCGCCAGCAGCTTGGCGGGACAGAAAACTGAAGCTTTCTTT
clone size: .
D gene: TRBD1
V gene: TRBV5-1
J gene: TRBJ1-1

CDR3 protein: CATSDPGLAGGETQYF
CDR3 DNA: TGTGCCACCAGTGATCCGGGACTAGCGGGGGGAGAGACCCAGTACTTC
clone size: .
D gene: TRBD2
V gene: TRBV24-1
J gene: TRBJ2-5

CDR3 protein: CASRVNTEAFF
CDR3 DNA: TGCGCCAGCCGGGTCAACACTGAAGCTTTCTTT
clone size: once
D gene: .
V gene: TRBV5-1
J gene: TRBJ1-1

CDR3 protein: CASSYPQGGYEQYF
CDR3 DNA: TGTGCCAGCAGTTATCCCCAGGGTGGCTACGAGCAGTACTTC
clone size: .
D gene: .
V gene: TRBV6-5
J gene: TRBJ2-7

CDR3 protein: CASGFAGGPNTEAFF
CDR3 DNA: TGTGCCAGCGGATTTGCAGGGGGCCCGAACACTGAAGCTTTCTTT
clone size: .
D gene: TRBD1
V gene: TRBV28
J gene: TRBJ1-1

CDR3 protein: CASSDPDTDTQYF
CDR3 DNA: TGCGCCAGCAGTGACCCAGACACAGATACGCAGTATTTT
clone size: few
D gene: .
V gene: TRBV10-1
J gene: TRBJ2-3

CDR3 protein: CSVEEAGSGEQYF
CDR3 DNA: TGCAGCGTTGAGGAAGCGGGATCGGGAGAGCAGTACTTC
clone size: .
D gene: TRBD2
V gene: TRBV29-1
J gene: TRBJ2-7

CDR3 protein: CASSRFSEGDQYFF
CDR3 DNA: TGTGCCAGTAGTAGATTCTCTGAGGGGGACCAGTATTTCTTC
clone size: .
D gene: .
V gene: TRBV19
J gene: TRBJ2-1

CDR3 protein: CASSLDRGNGPQHF
CDR3 DNA: TGTGCCAGCAGCTTGGACAGGGGCAACGGGCCCCAGCATTTT
clone size: .
D gene: TRBD1
V gene: TRBV5-4
J gene: TRBJ1-5

CDR3 protein: CASSQVGDRAYEQYF
CDR3 DNA: TGTGCCAGCAGCCAAGTCGGAGACAGGGCCTACGAGCAGTACTTC
clone size: .
D gene: TRBD1
V gene: TRBV3-1/TRBV3-2
J gene: TRBJ2-7

CDR3 protein: CASRRDSSNYGYTF
CDR3 DNA: TGTGCCAGCAGAAGGGACAGTTCTAACTATGGCTACACCTTC
clone size: .
D gene: TRBD1
V gene: TRBV6-5
J gene: TRBJ1-2

CDR3 protein: CAWGQGTQPQHF
CDR3 DNA: TGTGCCTGGGGACAGGGGACCCAGCCCCAGCATTTT
clone size: .
D gene: TRBD1
V gene: TRBV30
J gene: TRBJ1-5

CDR3 protein: CASSPGQGKTQYF
CDR3 DNA: TGTGCCAGCAGCCCGGGACAGGGGAAGACCCAGTACTTC
clone size: few
D gene: TRBD1
V gene: TRBV2
J gene: TRBJ2-5

CDR3 protein: CASSPLGQLNEKLFF
CDR3 DNA: TGTGCCAGCTCACCACTAGGACAGCTTAATGAAAAACTGTTTTTT
clone size: .
D gene: .
V gene: TRBV18
J gene: TRBJ1-4

CDR3 protein: CASSKGPDYGYTF
CDR3 DNA: TGTGCCAGCTCAAAGGGGCCTGACTATGGCTACACCTTC
clone size: once
D gene: .
V gene: TRBV18
J gene: TRBJ1-2

CDR3 protein: CASSPQSQVNNSPLHF
CDR3 DNA: TGTGCCAGCTCACCACAGTCACAGGTGAATAATTCACCCCTCCACTTT
clone size: .
D gene: .
V gene: TRBV18
J gene: TRBJ1-6

CDR3 protein: CATSDSRTGGSQPQHF
CDR3 DNA: TGTGCCACCAGTGATTCACGGACAGGGGGCAGTCAGCCCCAGCATTTT
clone size: .
D gene: TRBD1
V gene: TRBV24-1
J gene: TRBJ1-5

CDR3 protein: CASSQVTGSYGYTF
CDR3 DNA: TGTGCCAGCAGCCAAGTGACAGGATCATATGGCTACACCTTC
clone size: .
D gene: .
V gene: TRBV14
J gene: TRBJ1-2

CDR3 protein: CASSATGTSGQETQYF
CDR3 DNA: TGCGCCAGCAGCGCCACCGGGACTAGCGGCCAAGAGACCCAGTACTTC
clone size: once
D gene: TRBD2
V gene: TRBV4-1
J gene: TRBJ2-5

CDR3 protein: CASSLGGLAGRYNEQFF
CDR3 DNA: TGTGCCAGCAGCTTAGGGGGACTAGCGGGACGGTACAATGAGCAGTTCTTC
clone size: once
D gene: TRBD2
V gene: TRBV11-2
J gene: TRBJ2-1

CDR3 protein: CASRPGGSMNNEQFF
CDR3 DNA: TGTGCCAGCAGACCCGGGGGGTCCATGAACAATGAGCAGTTCTTC
clone size: .
D gene: TRBD2
V gene: TRBV6-5
J gene: TRBJ2-1

CDR3 protein: CASSPRDRTESPLHF
CDR3 DNA: TGTGCCAGCAGTCCGCGGGACAGGACGGAATCACCCCTCCACTTT
clone size: .
D gene: TRBD1
V gene: TRBV6-5
J gene: TRBJ1-6

CDR3 protein: CASKSQGTYQETQYF
CDR3 DNA: TGTGCCAGCAAGTCTCAGGGCACGTACCAAGAGACCCAGTACTTC
clone size: .
D gene: .
V gene: TRBV2
J gene: TRBJ2-5

CDR3 protein: CSAGTSGYNEQFF
CDR3 DNA: TGCAGCGCGGGGACTAGCGGTTACAATGAGCAGTTCTTC
clone size: .
D gene: TRBD2
V gene: TRBV29-1
J gene: TRBJ2-1

CDR3 protein: CASSLAQGTEAFF
CDR3 DNA: TGTGCCAGCAGTTTAGCGCAGGGCACTGAAGCTTTCTTT
clone size: .
D gene: .
V gene: TRBV12-3/TRBV12-4
J gene: TRBJ1-1

CDR3 protein: CASRGGAVNTEAFF
CDR3 DNA: TGTGCCAGCCGAGGGGGGGCGGTGAACACTGAAGCTTTCTTT
clone size: .
D gene: .
V gene: TRBV6-5
J gene: TRBJ1-1